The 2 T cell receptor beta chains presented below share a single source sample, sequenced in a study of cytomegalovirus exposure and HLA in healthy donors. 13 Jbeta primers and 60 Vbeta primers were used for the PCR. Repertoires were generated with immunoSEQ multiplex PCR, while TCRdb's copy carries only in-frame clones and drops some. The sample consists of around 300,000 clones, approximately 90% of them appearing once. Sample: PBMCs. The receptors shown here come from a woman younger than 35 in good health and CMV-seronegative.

DNA of the CDR3: TGTGCCAGCAACCGGGACAGGGGAGAATCTGACACTGAAGCTTTCTTT. Protein sequence: CASNRDRGESDTEAFF. The chain joins TRBV6-7 to TRBJ1-1, with 10 bases that match TRBD1. TRBV6-7 is sorted into the ORF group, with uncertain function. CDR3 length: 16 residues. Trimming took 7 bases from V and 3 from J; bases not matched to a gene: 11.

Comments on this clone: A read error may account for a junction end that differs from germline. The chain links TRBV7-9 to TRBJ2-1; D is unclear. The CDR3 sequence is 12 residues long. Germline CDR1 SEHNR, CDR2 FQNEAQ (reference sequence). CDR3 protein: CSSRPVSNEQFF. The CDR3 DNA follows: TGTTCCAGCAGACCGGTGTCCAATGAGCAGTTCTTC.